In this sample, the clone carrying this TCR beta chain turned up once. Its antigen is currently unknown. Since a far larger clone is one base different, this is likely a read error. As the CDR3 is not closed by the conserved phenylalanine or tryptophan, this likely results from a read error. The sample comes from a study of read filtering for tumor transcriptome and immune sequencing. The wider study: R-ISS stage counts were 8 for I, roughly 15 for II, 6 or 7 for III. General observations from the study: Sorted CD138-negative bone marrow cells were not purified T cells.

From roughly 400 ng of RNA, a library with molecular barcoded alpha/delta and beta/gamma adaptors was made. TCRdb reprocessed the reads with MiXCR, giving one entry per CDR3 protein. This sample has about 39,000 distinct CDR3 sequences, with approximately 15% found just once. The CDR3 contains 18 residues. CDR1 and CDR2 (germline): SEHNR, FQNEAQ (reference sequence). V lost 8 bases, J lost 0 bases, and 7 bases stayed unmatched. The sample consisted of a population of CD138-negative cells sorted from bone marrow. This chain joins TRBV7-9 and TRBJ2-1; 16 bases agree with TRBD2. This clonotype originated in a donor at least 40 years old with multiple myeloma. The CDR3 DNA reads as TGTGCCAGCCGTGGGACTAGCGGGGGGGTGAGCTCCTACAATGAGCAGTTCTCC. As protein: CASRGTSGGVSSYNEQFS.